This T cell receptor (beta chain) was sequenced during a study of TIL therapy for anti-PD-1-resistant metastatic lung cancer. Study at large: Patients had a median age of around 54 years (range about 35-85).

This CDR3 spans 14 amino acids. Trimming removed 3 bases from V and 2 bases from J, with 10 bases in between. CDR1 and CDR2 from the germline V gene are KGHSH and LQKENI. The time point here: pre-treatment sample, taken before nivolumab and TIL therapy. The libraries were made with immunoSEQ v3. TCRdb's copy holds only in-frame clones and misses some; the assay was immunoSEQ multiplex PCR. The sample lists tens of thousands of clones; 65% to 90% were seen once. The chain recombines TRBV18 with TRBJ1-2, with D unresolved. The TCR was taken from a person between 25 and 80 years old with non-small cell lung cancer. The source was blood, collected at baseline. As DNA, the CDR3 is TGTGCCAGCTCACCTATGAGGGAAAACTATGGCTACACCTTC. The encoded protein is CASSPMRENYGYTF.